Given below is one TCR beta chain in context. These data come from a study of blood T cell repertoires in COVID-19. Whole-study context: Donors in the United States, Italy and Spain gave samples during acute or convalescent COVID-19. T cells, B-cell-depleted T cells, or PBMCs supplied cDNA or gDNA.

Per the original methods: Amplification of reference gene primers provided the estimated nucleated cell counts. Only in-frame clones appear in the TCRdb table, and some are missing; sequencing was by immunoSEQ multiplex PCR. The D gene and trimming were derived from the DNA, and the V and J assignments and clone size from that table. Among tens of thousands of clones listed, 75% to 95% were seen once. Germline CDR1 reads LNHDA; CDR2 reads SQIVND (reference sequence). This CDR3 is built from 13 residues. Trimming stripped 5 bases from V and 5 bases from J, with 13 bases between. Sequenced: peripheral blood. The source is a woman between 50 and 59 years old in a cohort sampled during active COVID-19. J is TRBJ2-7 and V is TRBV19, with D possibly matching TRBD1 (7 bases). CDR3 in amino acids: CASSLQGRNEQYF. CDR3 DNA sequence: TGTGCCAGTAGTCTACAGGGGAGGAACGAGCAGTACTTC.